The source of this T cell receptor (beta chain) is a study of identical twins. Overall study results and limits: The models systematically underestimated how much out-of-frame TCR alpha was shared in monozygotic twins. Excess sharing by twins proved weaker in beta out-of-frame sequences.

This clonotype was seen a handful of times. Its specificity is unknown. TCRdb itself ran the 5' RACE reads through MiXCR, one entry per CDR3 protein. The repertoire holds about 220,000 distinct CDR3 sequences, with over 5.5% as singletons. J was trimmed by 5 bases and V by 4 bases; bases with no gene match: 6. The CDR3 is 14 amino acids. CDR1 and CDR2 from the germline V gene are SGHVS and FNYEAQ. Separately, the same data were catalogued under a study of T cells expressing NK-cell markers. As that study records: Repertoire data for TCR beta were derived from sorted T cells (CD3+CD56+NKG2C+, CD3+CD56+NKG2C- and CD3+CD56-NKG2C+). There were four donors in whom these clonotypes also led the CD3+CD56-NKG2C+ fraction.

The origin of this receptor is a woman between 18 and 30 years old in good health. Material for sequencing was CD8+ T cells sorted from blood. The chain has TRBV7-6 and TRBJ2-7; the match to TRBD1 covers 9 bases. This CDR3 is CASSYRDRANEQYF. The CDR3 DNA sequence: TGTGCCAGCAGCTACCGGGACAGGGCAAACGAGCAGTACTTC.